This entry is about one T cell receptor beta chain. These data belong to a study of blood T cell repertoires in COVID-19. Background on the study: Samples came from the United States, Italy and Spain, spanning acute and convalescent COVID-19. From T cells, B-cell-depleted T cells, or PBMCs came the material, which was cDNA or gDNA.

The germline gives CDR1 SNHLY, CDR2 FYNNEI. The CDR3 has 15 residues. V was shortened by 3 bases and J by 2 bases, with 14 bases between the two germline ends. As originally analysed: Reference gene primer amplification gave estimated nucleated cell counts. Method: immunoSEQ multiplex PCR; TCRdb's copy keeps in-frame clones and lacks some. The DNA gave D and trimming, while V, J and clone size come from that table. The sample includes about 130,000 clones, 88% of them seen just once. Specimen: peripheral blood. This TCR came from a man in his 70s with active COVID-19. This chain joins TRBV2 and TRBJ2-7; D not certain. Written as DNA, the CDR3 is TGTGCCAGCAGTGAGAGGAAGGCCCTTACCTACGAGCAGTACTTC. Translation gives CASSERKALTYEQYF. The entire variable domain, with the rest obtained from reference TRBV2 and TRBJ2-7, is as follows: EPEVTQTPSHQVTQMGQEVILRCVPISNHLYFYWYRQILGQKVEFLVSFYNNEISEKSEIFDDQFSVERPDGSNFTLKIRSTKLEDSAMYFCASSERKALTYEQYFGPGTRLTVT.